This T cell receptor beta chain was recorded in a study of T-cell reconstitution after alpha-beta-depleted transplantation in children. Study findings and constraints: Several hundred expanded graft clones reportedly supplied alpha-beta T cells about two months after transplant. Surviving recipient T cells and thymic progenitors produced the high day-60 TCRbeta diversity seen in some patients.

This clonotype was seen a handful of times. Its antigen remains unidentified. For TCRbeta, the library was prepared with unique molecular identifiers. TCRdb ran MiXCR on the PCR reads and lists one entry per CDR3 protein. The sample lists approximately 400,000 distinct CDR3 sequences, about 17% occurring once. The V gene lost 8 bases and the J gene lost 5 bases, with 6 bases spanning the gap. The V gene's germline CDR1 is ENHRY and CDR2 SYGVKD. The CDR3 is made up of 11 amino acids. This clonotype was sampled from a boy under two years old who had a stem cell transplant for Wiskott-Aldrich syndrome, so the T cells may come from the graft donor. The chain uses TRBV10-3 and TRBJ2-2; D uncertain. The specimen comprised PBMCs, mostly from graft donor cells, sampled 360 days after TCRalphabeta/CD19-depleted stem cell transplant. The CDR3 DNA follows: TGTGCCATCCAGAGAACCGGGGAGCTGTTTTTT. Its protein is CAIQRTGELFF.